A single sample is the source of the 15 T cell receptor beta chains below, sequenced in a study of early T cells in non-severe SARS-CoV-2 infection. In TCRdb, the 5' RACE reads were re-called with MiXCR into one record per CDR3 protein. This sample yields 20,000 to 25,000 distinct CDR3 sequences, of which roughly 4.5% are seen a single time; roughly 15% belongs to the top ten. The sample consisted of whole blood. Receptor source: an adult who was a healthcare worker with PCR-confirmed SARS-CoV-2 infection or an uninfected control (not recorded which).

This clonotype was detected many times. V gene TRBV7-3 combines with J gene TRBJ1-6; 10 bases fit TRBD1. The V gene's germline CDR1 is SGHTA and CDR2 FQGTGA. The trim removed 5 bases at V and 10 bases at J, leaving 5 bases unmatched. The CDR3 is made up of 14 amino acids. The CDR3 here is CASSPTGGSSPLHF. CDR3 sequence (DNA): TGTGCCAGCAGCCCGACAGGGGGCTCGTCACCCCTCCACTTT.

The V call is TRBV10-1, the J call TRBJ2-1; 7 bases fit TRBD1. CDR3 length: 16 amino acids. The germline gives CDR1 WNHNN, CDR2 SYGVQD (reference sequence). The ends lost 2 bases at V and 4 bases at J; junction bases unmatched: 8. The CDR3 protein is CASSETQGVSYNEQFF. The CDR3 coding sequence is TGCGCCAGCAGTGAGACCCAGGGGGTCTCGTACAATGAGCAGTTCTTC.

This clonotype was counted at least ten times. CDR3 bases: TGTGCCAGCAGCGTAGGGCAGACATTTATTGGCTACACCTTC. It codes for CASSVGQTFIGYTF. The chain joins TRBV9 to TRBJ1-2; no clear D. Trimming stripped 0 bases from V and 7 bases from J, with 13 bases between. Germline V gives CDR1 SGDLS, CDR2 YYNGEE. There are 14 residues in the CDR3.

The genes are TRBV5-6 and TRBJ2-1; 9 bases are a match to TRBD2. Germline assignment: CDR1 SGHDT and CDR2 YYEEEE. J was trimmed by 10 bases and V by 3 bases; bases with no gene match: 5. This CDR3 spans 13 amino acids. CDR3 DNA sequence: TGTGCCAGCAGCTGGGGACTAGCACGCGAGCAGTTCTTC. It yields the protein CASSWGLAREQFF.

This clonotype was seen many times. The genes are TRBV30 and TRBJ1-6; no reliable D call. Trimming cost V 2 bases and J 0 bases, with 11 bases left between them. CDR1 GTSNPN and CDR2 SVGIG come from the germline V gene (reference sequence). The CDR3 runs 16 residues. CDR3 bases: TGTGCCTGGAGTCAGGACGTGAGCTCCTATAATTCACCCCTCCACTTT. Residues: CAWSQDVSSYNSPLHF. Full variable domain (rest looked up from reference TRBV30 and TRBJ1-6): SQTIHQWPATLVQPVGSPLSLECTVEGTSNPNLYWYRQAAGRGLQLLFYSVGIGQISSEVPQNLSASRPQDRQFILSSKKLLLSDSGFYLCAWSQDVSSYNSPLHFGNGTRLTVT.

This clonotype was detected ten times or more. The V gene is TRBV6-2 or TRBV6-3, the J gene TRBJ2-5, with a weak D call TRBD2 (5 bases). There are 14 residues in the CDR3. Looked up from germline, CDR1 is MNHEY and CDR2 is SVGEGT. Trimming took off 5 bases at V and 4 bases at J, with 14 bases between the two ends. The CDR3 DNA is TGTGCCAGCAGTCGGGGTAACATCCGAGAGACCCAGTACTTC. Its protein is CASSRGNIRETQYF.

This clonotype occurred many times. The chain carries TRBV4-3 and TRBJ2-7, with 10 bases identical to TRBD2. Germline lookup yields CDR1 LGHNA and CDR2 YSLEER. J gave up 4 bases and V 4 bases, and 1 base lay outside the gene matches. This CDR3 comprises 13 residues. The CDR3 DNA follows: TGCGCCAGCAGCCGGACTAGCGGTTACGAGCAGTACTTC. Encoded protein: CASSRTSGYEQYF.

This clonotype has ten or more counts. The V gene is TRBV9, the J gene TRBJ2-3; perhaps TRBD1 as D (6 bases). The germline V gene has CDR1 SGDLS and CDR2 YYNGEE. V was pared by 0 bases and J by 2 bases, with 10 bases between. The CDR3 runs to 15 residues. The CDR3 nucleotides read TGTGCCAGCAGCGTAGGTGGGGGCAACACAGATACGCAGTATTTT. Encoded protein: CASSVGGGNTDTQYF.

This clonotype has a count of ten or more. The CDR3 DNA is TGTGCCAGCAGCTTCGGCAGGCGGCGTTCGAGTTATGGCTACACCTTC. This gives the protein CASSFGRRRSSYGYTF. The V call is TRBV13, the J call TRBJ1-2; unclear D gene. Trimming left V 3 bases short and J 5 bases short, with 19 bases between. Germline CDR1 and CDR2: PRHDT and FYEKMQ (reference sequence). This CDR3 region has 16 residues. The complete variable domain, with remaining parts taken from reference TRBV13 and TRBJ1-2, reads AAGVIQSPRHLIKEKRETATLKCYPIPRHDTVYWYQQGPGQDPQFLISFYEKMQSDKGSIPDRFSAQQFSDYHSELNMSSLELGDSALYFCASSFGRRRSSYGYTFGSGTRLTVV.

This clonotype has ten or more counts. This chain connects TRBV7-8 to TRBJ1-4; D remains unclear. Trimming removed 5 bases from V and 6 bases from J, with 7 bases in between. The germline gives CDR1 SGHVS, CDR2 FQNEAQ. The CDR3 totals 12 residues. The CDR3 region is CASSPRDEKLFF. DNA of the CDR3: TGTGCCAGCAGCCCGAGAGATGAAAAACTGTTTTTT.

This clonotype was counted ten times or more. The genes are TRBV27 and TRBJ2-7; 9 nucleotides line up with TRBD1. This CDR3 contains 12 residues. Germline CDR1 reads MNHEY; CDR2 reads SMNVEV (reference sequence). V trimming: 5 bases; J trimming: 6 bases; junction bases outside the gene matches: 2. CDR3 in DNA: TGTGCCAGCAGTCTACAGGGGGCCGAGCAGTACTTC. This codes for CASSLQGAEQYF.

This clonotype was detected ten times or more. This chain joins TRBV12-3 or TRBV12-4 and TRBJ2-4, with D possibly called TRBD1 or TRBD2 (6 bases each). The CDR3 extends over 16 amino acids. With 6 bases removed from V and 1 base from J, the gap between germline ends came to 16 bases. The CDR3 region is CASSLGGLSAKNIQYF. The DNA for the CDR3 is TGTGCCAGCAGCCTGGGGGGCCTAAGCGCCAAAAACATTCAGTACTTC.

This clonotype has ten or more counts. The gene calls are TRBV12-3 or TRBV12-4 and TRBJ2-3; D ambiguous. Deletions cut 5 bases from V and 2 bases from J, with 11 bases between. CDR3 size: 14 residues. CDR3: CASSDLGSTDTQYF. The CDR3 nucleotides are TGTGCCAGCAGTGACCTCGGGTCCACAGATACGCAGTATTTT.

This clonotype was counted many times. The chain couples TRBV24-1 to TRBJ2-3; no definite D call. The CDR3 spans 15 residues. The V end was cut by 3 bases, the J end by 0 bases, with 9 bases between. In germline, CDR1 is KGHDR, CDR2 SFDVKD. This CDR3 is CATSDPAGSTDTQYF. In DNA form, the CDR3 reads TGTGCCACCAGTGATCCCGCCGGAAGCACAGATACGCAGTATTTT.

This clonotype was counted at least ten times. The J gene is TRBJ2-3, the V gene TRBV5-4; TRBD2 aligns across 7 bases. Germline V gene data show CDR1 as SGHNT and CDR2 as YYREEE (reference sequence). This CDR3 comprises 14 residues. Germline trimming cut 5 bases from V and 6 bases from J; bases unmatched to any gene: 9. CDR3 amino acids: CASSSGRTMDTQYF. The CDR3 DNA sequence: TGTGCCAGCAGTAGCGGGCGGACGATGGATACGCAGTATTTT.